This T cell receptor (beta chain) was documented in a study of breast tumors, draining lymph nodes, adjacent tissues. Overall study findings and caveats: Data only fit, rather than demonstrated, lymph node origin of most tumor T cells.

The table lists this clonotype with many counts. Its antigen remains unknown. A single record per CDR3 protein comes from TCRdb applying MiXCR to the multiplex PCR reads. Among some 120,000 distinct CDR3 sequences, about 20% were seen once, and the ten largest hold roughly 2.4%. The lymph nodes were axillary draining lymph nodes from breast cancer patients. Sequenced material: axillary lymph node tissue. This TCR came from a female donor with breast cancer. Some clones in this sample may be carry-over from other donors' samples.

Here the CDR3 DNA reads TGTGCCAGCAGCCAAGATGGGACTAGCGGACGTCCTGAGCAGTTCTTC. Translated, it gives CASSQDGTSGRPEQFF. The chain links TRBV14 to TRBJ2-1; 11 bases are shared with TRBD2. Losses at the gene ends were 0 bases for V and 9 bases for J; bases not matched to a gene: 7. The CDR3 is made up of 16 amino acids. Looked up from germline, CDR1 is SGHDN and CDR2 is FVKESK. The full variable domain, its missing parts supplied by reference TRBV14 and TRBJ2-1, is EAGVTQFPSHSVIEKGQTVTLRCDPISGHDNLYWYRRVMGKEIKFLLHFVKESKQDESGMPNNRFLAERTGGTYSTLKVQPAELEDSGVYFCASSQDGTSGRPEQFFGPGTRLTVL.